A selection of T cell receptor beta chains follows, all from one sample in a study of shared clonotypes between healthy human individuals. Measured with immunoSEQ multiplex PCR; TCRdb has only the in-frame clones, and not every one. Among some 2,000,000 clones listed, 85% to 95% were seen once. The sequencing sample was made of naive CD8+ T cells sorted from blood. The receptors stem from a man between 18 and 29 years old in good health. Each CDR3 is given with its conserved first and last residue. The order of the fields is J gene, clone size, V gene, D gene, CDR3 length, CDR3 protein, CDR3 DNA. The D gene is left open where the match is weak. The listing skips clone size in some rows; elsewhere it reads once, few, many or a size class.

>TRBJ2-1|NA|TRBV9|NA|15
CASSPGGGQYNEQFF
TGTGCCAGCAGCCCTGGAGGAGGCCAGTACAATGAGCAGTTCTTC
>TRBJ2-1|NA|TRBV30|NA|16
CAWSIVGRGNYNEQFF
TGTGCCTGGAGTATAGTTGGGAGGGGGAACTACAATGAGCAGTTCTTC
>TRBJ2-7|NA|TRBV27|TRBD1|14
CASSLAGQGAEQYF
TGTGCCAGCAGTTTAGCCGGACAGGGGGCTGAGCAGTACTTC
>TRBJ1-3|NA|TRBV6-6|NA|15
CASTYPPDTGNTIYF
TGTGCCAGCACCTACCCCCCAGATACTGGAAACACCATATATTTT
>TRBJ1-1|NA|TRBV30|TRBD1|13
CAWSAGGVTEAFF
TGTGCCTGGAGTGCAGGGGGCGTCACTGAAGCTTTCTTT
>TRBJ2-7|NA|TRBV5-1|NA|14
CASSLRGLAYEQYF
TGCGCCAGCAGCTTGCGGGGGCTAGCCTACGAGCAGTACTTC
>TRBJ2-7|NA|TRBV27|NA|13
CASSLGSTYEQYF
TGTGCCAGCAGTTTGGGCAGTACCTACGAGCAGTACTTC
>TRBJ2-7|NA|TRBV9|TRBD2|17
CASSVGPHGGGANEQYF
TGTGCCAGCAGCGTTGGGCCCCACGGCGGGGGGGCCAACGAGCAGTACTTC
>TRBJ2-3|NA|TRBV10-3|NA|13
CAISDTRGDTQYF
TGTGCCATCAGTGACACACGGGGAGATACGCAGTATTTT
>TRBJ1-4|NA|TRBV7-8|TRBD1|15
CASSLSGTGDEKLFF
TGTGCCAGCAGCTTATCCGGGACAGGGGACGAAAAACTGTTTTTT
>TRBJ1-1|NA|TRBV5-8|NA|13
CASSHKMNTEAFF
TGTGCCAGCAGCCATAAGATGAACACTGAAGCTTTCTTT
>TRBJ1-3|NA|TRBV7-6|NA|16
CASSLDQGAGGNTIYF
TGTGCCAGCAGCTTAGATCAGGGAGCGGGTGGAAACACCATATATTTT
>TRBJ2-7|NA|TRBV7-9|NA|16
CASSPSGPATTYEQYF
TGTGCCAGCAGCCCCTCCGGGCCTGCGACGACCTACGAGCAGTACTTC
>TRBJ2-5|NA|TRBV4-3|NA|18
CASSQETRDNSYQETQYF
TGCGCCAGCAGCCAAGAGACGAGAGACAACTCGTACCAAGAGACCCAGTACTTC
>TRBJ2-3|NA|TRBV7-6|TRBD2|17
CASSLYLAGGLEATQYF
TGTGCCAGCAGCTTATATCTAGCGGGGGGGCTTGAGGCTACGCAGTATTTT
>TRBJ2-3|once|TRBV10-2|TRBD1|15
CASSEDRGRGDTQYF
TGCGCCAGCAGTGAGGACAGGGGGCGAGGAGATACGCAGTATTTT
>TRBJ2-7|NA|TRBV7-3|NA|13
CASSRRQGAGQYF
TGTGCCAGCAGTCGACGCCAGGGAGCAGGGCAGTACTTC
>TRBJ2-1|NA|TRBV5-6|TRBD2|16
CASSLDLAGVKNEQFF
TGTGCCAGCAGCTTAGATTTAGCGGGAGTAAAAAATGAGCAGTTCTTC
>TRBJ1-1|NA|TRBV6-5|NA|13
CASSTVGNTEAFF
TGTGCCAGCAGCACAGTGGGGAACACTGAAGCTTTCTTT
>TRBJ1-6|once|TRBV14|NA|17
CASSQEGDSSYNSPLHF
TGTGCCAGCAGCCAAGAGGGCGACAGCTCCTATAATTCACCCCTCCACTTT
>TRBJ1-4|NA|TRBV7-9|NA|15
CASSSGPATNEKLFF
TGTGCCAGCAGCTCCGGCCCTGCAACTAATGAAAAACTGTTTTTT
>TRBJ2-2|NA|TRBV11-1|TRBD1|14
CASSLGQGAGELFF
TGTGCCAGCAGCTTAGGACAGGGTGCCGGGGAGCTGTTTTTT
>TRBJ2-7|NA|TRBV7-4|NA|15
CASSLEETVPYEQYF
TGTGCCAGCAGCTTAGAAGAGACTGTTCCCTACGAGCAGTACTTC
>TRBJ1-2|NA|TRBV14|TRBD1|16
CASSQDPGTGYYGYTF
TGTGCCAGCAGCCAAGATCCCGGGACAGGGTATTATGGCTACACCTTC
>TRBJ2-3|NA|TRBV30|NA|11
CAWSSPDTQYF
TGTGCCTGGAGTTCCCCAGATACGCAGTATTTT
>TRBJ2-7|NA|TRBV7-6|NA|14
CASSLRLASYEQYF
TGTGCCAGCAGCTTAAGACTCGCGTCCTACGAGCAGTACTTC
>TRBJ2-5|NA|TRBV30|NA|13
CAWSVSGEETQYF
TGTGCCTGGAGTGTATCCGGGGAAGAGACCCAGTACTTC
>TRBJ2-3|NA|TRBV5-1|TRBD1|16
CASSFADRASTDTQYF
TGCGCCAGCAGCTTTGCGGACAGGGCTAGCACAGATACGCAGTATTTT
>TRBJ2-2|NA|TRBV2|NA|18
CASSGSKPQGRGAGELFF
TGTGCCAGCTCAGGATCGAAGCCTCAGGGTAGGGGCGCCGGGGAGCTGTTTTTT
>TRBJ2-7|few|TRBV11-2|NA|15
CASSLYGTAGRGQYF
TGTGCCAGCAGCTTATACGGGACGGCGGGACGTGGGCAGTACTTC
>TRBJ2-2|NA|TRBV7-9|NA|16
CASSWEPGLDTGELFF
TGTGCCAGCAGCTGGGAACCGGGTCTGGATACCGGGGAGCTGTTTTTT
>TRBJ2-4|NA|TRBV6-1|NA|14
CASRDSLAKNIQYF
TGTGCCAGCAGGGACAGTCTAGCCAAAAACATTCAGTACTTC
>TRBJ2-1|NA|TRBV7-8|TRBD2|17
CASSPDRWTSGDNEQFF
TGTGCCAGCAGCCCTGACCGGTGGACTAGCGGCGACAATGAGCAGTTCTTC
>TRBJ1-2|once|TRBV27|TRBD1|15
CASPPTQGSNYGYTF
TGTGCCAGCCCCCCCACACAGGGGAGCAACTATGGCTACACCTTC
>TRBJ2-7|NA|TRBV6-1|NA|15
CASSEAQALPYEQYF
TGTGCCAGCAGTGAAGCCCAGGCCCTTCCCTACGAGCAGTACTTC
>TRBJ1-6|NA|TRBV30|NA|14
CAWSQTDGYSPLHF
TGTGCCTGGAGCCAGACGGATGGATACTCACCCCTCCACTTT
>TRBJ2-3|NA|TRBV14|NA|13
CASSQLSYDTQYF
TGTGCCAGCAGCCAATTATCCTACGATACGCAGTATTTT
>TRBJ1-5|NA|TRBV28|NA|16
CASSPLPGYSNQPQHF
TGTGCCAGCAGTCCCCTGCCGGGTTATAGCAATCAGCCCCAGCATTTT
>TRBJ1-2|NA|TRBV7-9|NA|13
CASSFSDLYGYTF
TGTGCCAGCAGCTTTTCGGATCTCTATGGCTACACCTTC
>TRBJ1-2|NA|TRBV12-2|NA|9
CASRLSYTF
TGTGCAAGTCGCTTAAGCTACACCTTC
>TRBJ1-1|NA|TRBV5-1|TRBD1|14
CASSLTGESTEAFF
TGCGCCAGCAGCTTGACAGGGGAGAGCACTGAAGCTTTCTTT
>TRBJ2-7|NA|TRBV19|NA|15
CASNDPRSATVEQYF
TGTGCCAGTAATGACCCGCGATCTGCAACGGTCGAGCAGTACTTC
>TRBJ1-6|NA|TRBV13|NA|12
CASNTGNSPLHF
TGTGCCAGCAACACGGGTAATTCACCCCTCCACTTT
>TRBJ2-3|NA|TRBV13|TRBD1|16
CASSLTQGPSTDTQYF
TGTGCCAGCAGCTTAACACAGGGGCCTAGCACAGATACGCAGTATTTT
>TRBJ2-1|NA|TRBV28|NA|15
CASSLRVSYYNEQFF
TGTGCCAGCAGCCTTCGTGTTTCTTACTACAATGAGCAGTTCTTC
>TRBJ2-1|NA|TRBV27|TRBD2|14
CASRAGGLGYEQFF
TGTGCCAGCAGGGCGGGGGGGCTCGGGTATGAGCAGTTCTTC
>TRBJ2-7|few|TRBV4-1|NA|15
CASSLTGIGSYEQYF
TGCGCCAGCAGCCTTACAGGGATCGGAAGCTACGAGCAGTACTTC
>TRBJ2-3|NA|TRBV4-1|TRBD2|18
CASSQAFLGTTHTDTQYF
TGCGCCAGCAGCCAAGCGTTTCTTGGGACTACCCACACAGATACGCAGTATTTT
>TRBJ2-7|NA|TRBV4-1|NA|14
CASSQGGGRTEQYF
TGCGCCAGCAGCCAAGGAGGAGGGCGGACTGAGCAGTACTTC
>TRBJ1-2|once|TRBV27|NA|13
CASSPTWANGYTF
TGTGCCAGCAGTCCAACATGGGCTAACGGCTACACCTTC
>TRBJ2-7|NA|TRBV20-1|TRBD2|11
CSAPSGYEQYF
TGCAGTGCCCCTAGCGGGTACGAGCAGTACTTC